Sequencing of this T cell receptor (beta chain) was carried out in a study of blood T cell repertoires in COVID-19. Whole-study context: In each case, the material was cDNA or gDNA derived from T cells, B-cell-depleted T cells, or PBMCs.

This clone came up a few times. Trimming took 3 bases from V and 7 from J, leaving 10 bases between them. The CDR3 is made up of 13 amino acids. Germline CDR1 reads LNHDA; CDR2 reads SQIVND (reference sequence). Authors' analysis steps: Cell counts per sample came from amplifying reference gene primers. Only in-frame clones appear in the TCRdb table, and some are missing; sequencing was by immunoSEQ multiplex PCR. The V and J calls and the clone size are those of that table, but D and trimming were determined from the DNA. The table records roughly 250,000 clones, under 85% of them present only once. The material sequenced was peripheral blood. The chain has TRBV19 and TRBJ1-5, with a tentative D call TRBD1 (6 bases). This receptor was taken from a middle-aged woman with active or convalescent COVID-19. CDR3: CASSMYRDQPQHF. The CDR3 DNA sequence: TGTGCCAGTAGTATGTACAGGGACCAGCCCCAGCATTTT.